This T cell receptor beta chain derives from a study of T cell responses to AZD1222 COVID-19 vaccine. Study-level results: As reported, nearly half of all spike-specific TCRs target variant regions that are unmutated. The donor cohort was predominantly white British with a female majority, and clonal diversity may have been underestimated.

Generated by immunoSEQ multiplex PCR, the TCRdb table keeps only in-frame clones and is missing some. The sample carries over 45,000 clones, approximately 90% recorded once. A word on this clone: The target antigen is unknown.

Second-dose timings of about 4 or about 12 weeks were pooled. This TCR derives from an adult who received the AZD1222 COVID-19 vaccine. The specimen comprised peripheral blood, sampled 28 days after the second AZD1222 dose.

The CDR3 protein is CASSSLASGIGDTQYF. The CDR3 DNA reads as TGTGCCAGCAGCTCCTTGGCTAGCGGGATAGGAGATACGCAGTATTTT. The V and J genes are TRBV5-4 and TRBJ2-3; 9 nucleotides agree with TRBD2. The CDR3 is 16 residues long. J was trimmed by 5 bases and V by 3 bases; bases with no gene match: 10. Germline-derived CDR1 and CDR2 are SGHNT and YYREEE (reference sequence).